A single sample is the source of the 3 T cell receptor beta chains below, sequenced in a study of T cell responses to AZD1222 COVID-19 vaccine. Data came from immunoSEQ multiplex PCR; TCRdb stores just in-frame clones and leaves some out. The sample consists of approximately 94,000 clones, 80% to 90% of them appearing once. Sequencing used peripheral blood, obtained on day 0 of MenACWY control vaccination. The receptors here all came from an adult in good health.

This clone occurred a few times. This chain joins TRBV7-2 and TRBJ1-6, with 7 bases lining up with TRBD1. From germline, CDR1 is SGHTA and CDR2 FQGNSA. J lost 10 bases, V lost 2 bases, and 8 bases had no gene match. CDR3 length: 15 amino acids. CDR3 sequence (DNA): TGTGCCAGCAGCTTAACCCGGACAGGTGAATCACCCCTCCACTTT. This sequence encodes CASSLTRTGESPLHF.

V gene TRBV12-5 combines with J gene TRBJ2-3, with D perhaps matching TRBD1 (6 bases). Germline CDR1 is LGHNT and CDR2 is FRNRAP. With 5 bases removed from V and 1 base from J, the gap between germline ends came to 16 bases. This CDR3 contains 16 residues. CDR3 nucleotide sequence: TGTGCTAGTGGTCTTGGAGTCAGGGGTGGCACAGATACGCAGTATTTT. Amino acids: CASGLGVRGGTDTQYF.

The chain joins TRBV28 to TRBJ1-2; 9 nucleotides agree with TRBD1. Germline lookup yields CDR1 MDHEN and CDR2 SYDVKM. Trimming took 5 bases from V and 0 from J; bases not matched to a gene: 4. The CDR3 is 15 residues long. The CDR3 sequence: CASSLRTGANYGYTF. The CDR3 bases are TGTGCCAGCAGTCTAAGGACAGGGGCTAACTATGGCTACACCTTC.